Each of the 28 T cell receptor beta chains below was sequenced from the same sample in a study of T cells after yellow fever vaccination. Via MiXCR, TCRdb re-called the 5' RACE reads, giving one row per CDR3 protein. The sample shows 400,000 or so distinct CDR3 sequences, 6% to 8% of them seen only once. Here the sequenced sample was PBMCs, taken 5 days after the yellow fever booster vaccination. These receptors all stem from a man aged 30 to 39 who received the YFV17D yellow fever vaccine.

This clonotype was seen only a few times. This rearrangement joins TRBV23-1 to TRBJ2-3, with 12 positions matching TRBD2. TRBV23-1 has ORF status, its function being uncertain. After removal of 6 bases from V and 6 bases from J, the junction contained 22 bases not matched to a gene. CDR3 length: 20 amino acids. Written as DNA, the CDR3 is TGCGCCAGCAGCACTTACTGGCTAGCGGGAGGGCCGGATTTAAAGGATACGCAGTATTTT. As protein: CASSTYWLAGGPDLKDTQYF.

The chain carries TRBV7-6 and TRBJ2-7; a possible D gene is TRBD2 (6 bases). Per the germline V gene, CDR1 is SGHVS and CDR2 is FNYEAQ. V lost 0 bases to trimming and J lost 2 bases, with 11 bases between them. This CDR3 contains 15 residues. As DNA, the CDR3 is TGTGCCAGCAGCTTAGCGTCCGGGAGAGCCTACGAGCAGTACTTC. It codes for CASSLASGRAYEQYF.

In its sample, this clonotype was seen many times. This sequence joins TRBV5-1 and TRBJ1-1, with D possibly being TRBD1 (5 bases). In germline, CDR1 is SGHRS, CDR2 YFSETQ. Trimming removed 4 bases at V and 1 base at J, with 11 bases between. This CDR3 is built from 14 residues. CDR3 nucleotides: TGCGCCAGCAGCGCGCGGGGGACGAACACTGAAGCTTTCTTT. This codes for CASSARGTNTEAFF.

In this sample, this clonotype turned up many times. The V call is TRBV18, the J call TRBJ2-1; TRBD2 matches at 7 bases. The CDR3 extends over 14 amino acids. Germline trimming cut 2 bases from V and 5 bases from J; bases unmatched to any gene: 3. Germline lookup yields CDR1 KGHSH and CDR2 LQKENI. The CDR3 DNA reads TGTGCCAGCTCACCAGTGCTAGCGGACAATGAGCAGTTCTTC. This encodes CASSPVLADNEQFF.

This clonotype was counted only a few times. This chain connects TRBV19 to TRBJ2-1, with D perhaps TRBD2 (7 bases). Between the trimmed V and J ends, which lost 1 base and 4 bases, there was a span of 14 bases. The CDR3 has 16 residues. Germline V CDR1 and CDR2: LNHDA, SQIVND (reference sequence). CDR3 sequence reads: CASSIALAGAYNEQFF. The CDR3 region has the DNA TGTGCCAGTAGTATAGCGTTGGCGGGGGCATACAATGAGCAGTTCTTC.

The table lists this clonotype with many counts. The chain couples TRBV28 to TRBJ2-2; 10 bases map to TRBD1. This CDR3 is 19 amino acids long. Germline assignment: CDR1 MDHEN and CDR2 SYDVKM. V trimming: 4 bases; J trimming: 4 bases; junction bases outside the gene matches: 15. The CDR3 sequence is CASSSLRDRGHLSTGELFF. The DNA for the CDR3 is TGTGCCAGCAGTTCCCTCAGGGACAGGGGCCACCTCTCCACCGGGGAGCTGTTTTTT.

This clonotype showed up just a few times. This rearrangement joins TRBV10-3 to TRBJ1-4, with 7 bases identical to TRBD1. V lost 10 bases and J lost 8; bases outside the gene matches: 10. The CDR3 consists of 13 residues. Per germline, CDR1 ENHRY and CDR2 SYGVKD. CDR3 sequence (DNA): TGTGCCACCTCATGGGACAGTAAGGAAAAACTGTTTTTT. Protein product: CATSWDSKEKLFF.

This clonotype showed up just a few times. The chain carries TRBV12-3 or TRBV12-4 and TRBJ2-2; 13 nucleotides line up with TRBD2. The CDR3 totals 17 residues. V lost 3 bases to trimming and J lost 7 bases; unmatched junction nucleotides: 8. CDR3 residues: CASSLWGTSGTHGELFF. Here the CDR3 DNA reads TGTGCCAGCAGTTTGTGGGGGACTAGCGGGACTCACGGGGAGCTGTTTTTT.

There are a few counts of this clonotype. The rearrangement joins TRBV20-1 to TRBJ2-3, with TRBD1 identical over 7 bases. The CDR3 spans 12 residues. Trimming cost V 5 bases and J 6 bases; bases outside gene matches: 5. Germline values: CDR1 DFQATT, CDR2 SNEGSKA (reference sequence). The DNA of the CDR3 is TGCAGTGCTGGCTACAGGGGCGATACGCAGTATTTT. Translated: CSAGYRGDTQYF.

This chain links TRBV18 with TRBJ1-1; D not certain. V was pared by 3 bases and J by 7 bases, with 27 bases between. The germline V gene has CDR1 KGHSH and CDR2 LQKENI. The CDR3 sequence is 18 residues long. In nucleotides, the CDR3 is TGTGCCAGCTCACCCGAACTAATAAGGGCTGATGTGAGGGTTGAAGCTTTCTTT. It encodes CASSPELIRADVRVEAFF. Filled out from reference TRBV18 and TRBJ1-1, the complete variable domain reads NAGVMQNPRHLVRRRGQEARLRCSPMKGHSHVYWYRQLPEEGLKFMVYLQKENIIDESGMPKERFSAEFPKEGPSILRIQQVVRGDSAAYFCASSPELIRADVRVEAFFGQGTRLTVV.

This clonotype was observed many times. This chain connects TRBV15 to TRBJ2-3; tentative D call: TRBD1 (5 bases). CDR3 length: 16 amino acids. Germline CDR1 reads LNHNV; CDR2 reads YYDKDF (reference sequence). Trimming shortened V by 1 base and J by 2 bases, and 13 bases separated the two germline ends. The CDR3 protein is CATSRAPQGATDTQYF. The CDR3 DNA sequence: TGTGCCACCAGCAGAGCACCCCAGGGTGCCACAGATACGCAGTATTTT. Variable domain in full (rest from reference TRBV15 and TRBJ2-3): DAMVIQNPRYQVTQFGKPVTLSCSQTLNHNVMYWYQQKSSQAPKLLFHYYDKDFNNEADTPDNFQSRRPNTSFCFLDIRSPGLGDTAMYLCATSRAPQGATDTQYFGPGTRLTVL.

This clonotype has a handful of counts. The genes are TRBV14 and TRBJ2-7, with 7 bases fitting TRBD1. The germline CDR1 and CDR2 sequences are SGHDN and FVKESK. The trim removed 4 bases at V and 0 bases at J, leaving 9 bases unmatched. The CDR3 covers 16 residues. The CDR3 DNA is TGTGCCAGCAGCCGAGCCGGGACAGCGAGCTCCTACGAGCAGTACTTC. Its protein is CASSRAGTASSYEQYF.

This clonotype has more than one count but fewer than ten. The gene calls are TRBV29-1 and TRBJ2-1; 9 bases fit TRBD1. This CDR3 region has 13 residues. V gave up 5 bases and J gave up 3 bases; unmatched junction bases: 2. Looked up from germline, CDR1 is SQVTM and CDR2 is ANQGSEA. The CDR3 sequence: CSVSTGGYNEQFF. CDR3 nucleotide sequence: TGCAGCGTTTCGACAGGGGGCTACAATGAGCAGTTCTTC.

Comments on this clonotype: No conserved phenylalanine or tryptophan ends this CDR3, so it is likely a read error. Because the CDR3's place on the DNA is in doubt, the DNA is left out and the CDR3 is given as listed by TCRdb. The chain combines TRBV12-3 or TRBV12-4 with TRBJ1-1. The CDR3 length equals 8 residues, ends included. CDR3 loop: CASSPRAM.

The chain has TRBV7-2 and TRBJ2-1, with TRBD2 identical over 15 bases. Germline V gene lookup returns CDR1 SGHTA and CDR2 FQGNSA. Unmatched junction bases numbered 4, after V lost 5 bases and J lost 8 bases. This CDR3 spans 15 amino acids. The DNA for the CDR3 is TGTGCCAGCAGCAATGGACTAGCGGGAGGGGATGAGCAGTTCTTC. It specifies CASSNGLAGGDEQFF.

This clonotype occurred a few times. The V and J genes are TRBV12-3 or TRBV12-4 and TRBJ1-6; D call uncertain. V was cut by 6 bases and J by 7 bases, with 13 bases left in between. The CDR3 is made up of 14 amino acids. CDR3: CASRSHPENSPLHF. The DNA of the CDR3 is TGTGCCAGCAGAAGTCACCCGGAGAATTCACCCCTCCACTTT.

There are many counts of this clonotype. The chain carries TRBV7-2 and TRBJ2-3; TRBD2 might be the D (5 bases). Trimming cost V 6 bases and J 0 bases, with 13 bases left between them. Germline CDR1 is SGHTA and CDR2 is FQGNSA. This CDR3 is 15 amino acids long. The CDR3 nucleotides read TGTGCCAGCAGATCGGAGCGGTTAAGCACAGATACGCAGTATTTT. Translation: CASRSERLSTDTQYF.

There are many counts of this clonotype. V is TRBV6-5 and J is TRBJ1-1; tentative D call: TRBD1 (6 bases). The CDR3 length is 14 residues. CDR1 and CDR2 (germline): MNHEY, SVGAGI. V shed 6 bases and J shed 0 bases, with 11 bases lying between them. The CDR3 loop is CASSYRELNTEAFF. As DNA, the CDR3 is TGTGCCAGCAGCTACAGGGAGCTGAACACTGAAGCTTTCTTT.

This clonotype came up many times. This chain links TRBV12-3 or TRBV12-4 with TRBJ2-2; maybe TRBD2 (5 bases). V shed 4 bases and J shed 4 bases, with 7 bases lying between them. The CDR3 sequence is 13 residues long. DNA of the CDR3: TGTGCCAGCAGTTCAAGCGGCACCGGGGAGCTGTTTTTT. It yields the protein CASSSSGTGELFF.

There are a few counts of this clonotype. The rearrangement links TRBV11-3 to TRBJ2-3, with TRBD2 matching 8 bases. The CDR3 has 17 residues. The germline gives CDR1 SGHNT, CDR2 YENEEA. J lost 4 bases, V lost 4 bases, and 13 bases had no gene match. CDR3 amino acids: CASSWGREGQDADTQYF. CDR3 nucleotide sequence: TGTGCCAGCAGCTGGGGCCGGGAGGGCCAGGATGCAGATACGCAGTATTTT.

This clonotype occurred many times. V usage is TRBV19 and J usage is TRBJ2-5; possible D gene TRBD2, 5 bases. Trimming removed 5 bases at V and 5 bases at J, with 15 bases between. This CDR3 spans 14 amino acids. Germline V gene data show CDR1 as LNHDA and CDR2 as SQIVND (reference sequence). The CDR3 bases are TGTGCCAGTAGTGAAGGAGGCGCGGCGGAGACCCAGTACTTC. Translation: CASSEGGAAETQYF.

This clonotype was seen at least ten times. The genes are TRBV9 and TRBJ2-7; TRBD2 agrees at 7 bases. Per the germline V gene, CDR1 is SGDLS and CDR2 is YYNGEE. V was clipped by 2 bases and J by 5 bases; unmatched bases: 10. The CDR3 is 15 amino acids. The CDR3 sequence is CASSVDPGTTNEQYF. In DNA, the CDR3 is TGTGCCAGCAGCGTTGACCCCGGGACTACGAACGAGCAGTACTTC.

The sample holds a few counts of this clonotype. The rearrangement uses TRBV20-1 and TRBJ2-5; D possibly corresponds to TRBD2 (6 bases). CDR1 is DFQATT, CDR2 SNEGSKA, per germline (reference sequence). Trimming took off 0 bases at V and 4 bases at J, with 18 bases between the two ends. This CDR3 has 16 residues. CDR3 amino acids: CSARDFRDSSGETQYF. DNA for the CDR3: TGCAGTGCTAGAGATTTTCGGGACTCTTCCGGAGAGACCCAGTACTTC.

This clonotype occurred a few times. V is TRBV12-3 or TRBV12-4 and J is TRBJ1-2; D is uncertain. CDR3 length equals 12 residues. V dropped 6 bases and J dropped 7 bases, with 12 bases sitting between them. In DNA, the CDR3 is TGTGCCAGCAGCCCCCGATCGACTGGCTACACCTTC. Translation: CASSPRSTGYTF.

This clonotype was picked up many times. The chain carries TRBV3-1 and TRBJ1-2, with 7 positions matching TRBD1. J was trimmed by 3 bases and V by 4 bases; bases with no gene match: 5. The CDR3 is 14 residues long. CDR1 is LGHDT, CDR2 YNNKEL, per germline (reference sequence). In nucleotides, the CDR3 is TGTGCCAGCAGCCTATGGGACAGAGACTATGGCTACACCTTC. This translates into CASSLWDRDYGYTF. Using reference TRBV3-1 and TRBJ1-2 for the parts outside the CDR3, the full variable domain is DTAVSQTPKYLVTQMGNDKSIKCEQNLGHDTMYWYKQDSKKFLKIMFSYNNKELIINETVPNRFSPKSPDKAHLNLHINSLELGDSAVYFCASSLWDRDYGYTFGSGTRLTVV.

This clonotype was counted at least ten times. The chain joins TRBV27 to TRBJ2-1; 12 bases are a match to TRBD2. CDR3 length: 15 residues. Germline trimming cut 7 bases from V and 10 bases from J; bases unmatched to any gene: 11. Germline CDR1 is MNHEY and CDR2 is SMNVEV (reference sequence). The CDR3 is CASTPLAGGPGEQFF. The DNA for the CDR3 is TGTGCCAGCACCCCGCTAGCGGGAGGGCCTGGGGAGCAGTTCTTC.

V gene TRBV10-3 combines with J gene TRBJ2-7; 7 bases are shared with TRBD1. The CDR3 totals 15 residues. Trimming at V came to 2 bases and at J to 0 bases, leaving 4 bases not matched to a gene. CDR1 and CDR2 from the germline V gene are ENHRY and SYGVKD. The chain's CDR3 is CAISERNRGSYEQYF. The CDR3 DNA reads TGTGCCATCAGTGAGCGGAACAGGGGCTCCTACGAGCAGTACTTC.

In this sample, this clonotype turned up a few times. The chain joins TRBV7-2 to TRBJ2-1; 9 bases agree with TRBD2. The J segment lost 5 bases and the V segment lost 6 bases, leaving 14 bases of the junction unmatched. This CDR3 region has 17 residues. Germline V lookup: CDR1 SGHTA, CDR2 FQGNSA. The CDR3 sequence is CASSSKAGGLGDNEQFF. In DNA, the CDR3 is TGTGCCAGCAGTTCTAAAGCGGGAGGACTAGGGGACAATGAGCAGTTCTTC. The whole variable domain, filled in from reference TRBV7-2 and TRBJ2-1, reads GAGVSQSPSNKVTEKGKDVELRCDPISGHTALYWYRQSLGQGLEFLIYFQGNSAPDKSGLPSDRFSAERTGGSVSTLTIQRTQQEDSAVYLCASSSKAGGLGDNEQFFGPGTRLTVL.